This record looks at one TCR beta chain sequence and its context. These data are taken from a study of T cells in Graves' hyperthyroidism and ophthalmopathy. The CDR3 is made up of 11 amino acids. CDR1 is SQVTM, CDR2 ANQGSEA, per germline. Together with thyroid ultrasound, orbital computed tomography, serum thyroxine and TRAb, clinical symptoms were used for diagnoses. RNA transcripts gave rise to amplified TCR beta CDR3 regions. Using the HTBI primer set, a first-round RT-PCR was run on the TCR CDR3. Each CDR3 protein gets one entry after TCRdb re-called the multiplex PCR reads with MiXCR. The sample contains approximately 510,000 distinct CDR3 sequences, around 50% of which appear only once.

The clonotype comes from an adult woman with Graves' disease, either hyperthyroidism or ophthalmopathy (not recorded which). Material: peripheral blood or thyroid tissue (not recorded which). The chain links TRBV29-1 to TRBJ1-2, with 8 bases identical to TRBD1. CDR3 sequence: CRRQGYHGYTF. The CDR3 nucleotides read TGCAGACGACAGGGGTACCATGGCTACACCTTC.